These 5 T cell receptor beta chains came from one sample sequenced in a study of blood T cell repertoires in COVID-19. The assay was immunoSEQ multiplex PCR, and TCRdb's table has in-frame clones only and misses some. The sample has roughly 380,000 clones; almost 90% are singletons. The specimen sequenced was PBMCs or T cells enriched from blood (not recorded which). These TCRs come from a woman aged 25 to 39 who had been exposed to COVID-19.

This chain connects TRBV10-2 to TRBJ1-5; a possible D gene is TRBD1 (5 bases). The CDR3 sequence is 14 residues long. Germline CDR1 is WSHSY and CDR2 is SAAADI. Trimming pared 8 bases from V and 0 bases from J, leaving 11 bases between. The CDR3 nucleotides read TGCGCCAGCGGGAGGGGCTATAGCAATCAGCCCCAGCATTTT. Translation: CASGRGYSNQPQHF.

The J gene is TRBJ1-1, the V gene TRBV3-1 (or the pseudogene TRBV3-2); perhaps TRBD1 as D (5 bases). Per germline, CDR1 LGHDT and CDR2 YNNKEL (reference sequence). The V and J ends lost 4 bases and 3 bases respectively, with 12 bases between them. The CDR3 is 14 amino acids. The CDR3 nucleotides are TGTGCCAGCAGCCCCTACCCCAGGGACACTGAAGCTTTCTTT. Translation: CASSPYPRDTEAFF.

This clone showed up just once. This chain links TRBV7-2 with TRBJ1-6; 9 bases match TRBD1. The CDR3 runs to 16 residues. From germline, CDR1 is SGHTA and CDR2 FQGNSA. The trim removed 4 bases at V and 6 bases at J, leaving 7 bases unmatched. Written as DNA, the CDR3 is TGTGCCAGCAGCTCGGACAGGGGCCACTTTAATTCACCCCTCCACTTT. Residues: CASSSDRGHFNSPLHF.

This clone has a handful of counts. The V call is TRBV11-2, the J call TRBJ2-7, with D perhaps matching TRBD1 (5 bases). The CDR3 runs to 13 residues. CDR1 is SGHAT and CDR2 is FQNNGV in the germline V gene. V gave up 5 bases and J gave up 6 bases, with 14 bases separating them. CDR3 region: CASSEDTLGEQYF. Written as DNA, the CDR3 is TGTGCCAGCAGCGAGGACACCTTGGGCGAGCAGTACTTC.

The chain links TRBV21-1 to TRBJ2-3; the table's D call TRBD2 went unverified against the DNA. TRBV21-1 is a recognized pseudogene. The CDR3 sequence is 16 residues long. CDR3 coding DNA: TGTGCCAGCAGCAAAGTCCCCCAAACGGGCACAGATACGCAGTATTTT. Protein: CASSKVPQTGTDTQYF.